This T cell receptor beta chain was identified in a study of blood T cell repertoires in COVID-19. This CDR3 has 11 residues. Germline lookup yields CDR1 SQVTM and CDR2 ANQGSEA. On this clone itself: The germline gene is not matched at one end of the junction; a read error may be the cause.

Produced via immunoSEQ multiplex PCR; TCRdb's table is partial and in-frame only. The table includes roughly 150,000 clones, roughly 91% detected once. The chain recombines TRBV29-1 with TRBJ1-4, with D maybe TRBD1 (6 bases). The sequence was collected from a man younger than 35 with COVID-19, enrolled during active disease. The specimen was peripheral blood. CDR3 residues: CSGVRGEKLLF. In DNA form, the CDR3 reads TGCAGCGGAGTCAGGGGTGAAAAACTGCTTTTT. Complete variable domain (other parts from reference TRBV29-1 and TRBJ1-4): SAVISQKPSRDICQRGTSLTIQCQVDSQVTMMFWYRQQPGQSLTLIATANQGSEATYESGFVIDKFPISRPNLTFSTLTVSNMSPEDSSIYLCSGVRGEKLLFGSGTQLSVL.